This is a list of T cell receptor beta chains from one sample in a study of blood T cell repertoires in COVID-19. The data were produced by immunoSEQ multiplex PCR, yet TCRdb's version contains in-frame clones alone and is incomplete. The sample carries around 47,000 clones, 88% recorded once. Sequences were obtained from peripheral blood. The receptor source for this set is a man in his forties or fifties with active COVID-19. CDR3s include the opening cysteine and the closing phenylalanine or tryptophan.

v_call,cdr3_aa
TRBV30,CAWRGQGYTEAFF
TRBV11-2,CASSTEAFGEKLFF
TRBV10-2,CASRRGSSYEQYF
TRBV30,CAWSTGGRYEQYF
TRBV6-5,CASRYGQGYEQYF
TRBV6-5,CASSYGQRGSYEQYF
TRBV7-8,CASSFGSGQGSNEQFF
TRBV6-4,CASSETSGGTDTQYF
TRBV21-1,CASSTTPGAPINEQFF
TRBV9,CASSGGGGYSGNTIYF
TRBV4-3,CASSQAGVGYEQYF
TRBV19,CASSILRGSYNEQFF
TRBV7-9,CASSNNRVGAFF
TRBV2,CASIGGLAGRGTYNEQFF
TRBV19,CASSTRQGEDTGELFF
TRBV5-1,CASSTRDAGRINEKLFF
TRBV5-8,CASSLAGTSLNNEQFF
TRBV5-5,CASTPTLGSETQYF